This TCR beta chain came from a study of graft-versus-host responses after intestinal transplantation. This CDR3 has 15 residues. V lost 4 bases and J lost 5, with 19 bases in between. CDR1 is SGDLS, CDR2 YYNGEE, per germline. With respect to this clone: Its antigen is unidentified.

Here immunoSEQ multiplex PCR was the method, and the copy in TCRdb shows in-frame clones only, minus some. The data hold tens of thousands of clones, with around 89% observed a single time. The receptor's source is a human donor who was the organ donor for an intestinal transplant. V gene TRBV9 combines with J gene TRBJ2-7, with D tentatively TRBD2 (6 bases). The sample was unstimulated CD4+ T cells sorted from spleen or lymph node cells, taken before transplant. The CDR3, as DNA: TGTGCCAGCAGCCCGTGGACTGGCCCGGGGGACGAGCAGTACTTC. Encoded protein: CASSPWTGPGDEQYF.